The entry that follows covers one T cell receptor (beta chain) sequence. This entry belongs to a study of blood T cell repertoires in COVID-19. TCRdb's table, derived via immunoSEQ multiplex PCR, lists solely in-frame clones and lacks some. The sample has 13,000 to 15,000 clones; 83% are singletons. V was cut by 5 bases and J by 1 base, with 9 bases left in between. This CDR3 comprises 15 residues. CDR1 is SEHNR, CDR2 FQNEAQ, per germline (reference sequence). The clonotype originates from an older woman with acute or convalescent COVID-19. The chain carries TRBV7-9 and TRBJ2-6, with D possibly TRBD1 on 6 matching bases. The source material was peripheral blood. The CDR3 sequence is CASSNGQSGANVLTF. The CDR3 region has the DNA TGTGCCAGCAGCAACGGACAGTCTGGGGCCAACGTCCTGACTTTC.